One TCR beta chain is described in this entry. The sample comes from a study of blood T cell repertoires in COVID-19. Study as a whole: COVID-19 samples, acute and convalescent, were from the United States, Italy and Spain.

Sequenced by immunoSEQ multiplex PCR; TCRdb stores in-frame clones only, minus some. Of some 230,000 clones in the sample, approximately 85% were seen once. A Seattle source enrolled patients during active infection and followed them longitudinally. The sequence was collected from a woman over 75 with COVID-19, enrolled during active disease. Sequences were obtained from peripheral blood.

The CDR3 sequence: CAWRSRGYNSPLHF. DNA for the CDR3: TGTGCCTGGAGGTCAAGGGGGTATAATTCACCCCTCCACTTT. The genes are TRBV30 and TRBJ1-6, with D possibly TRBD1 on 6 matching bases. Germline CDR1 GTSNPN, CDR2 SVGIG (reference sequence). CDR3 size: 14 residues. Trimming removed 3 bases from V and 4 bases from J, with 10 bases in between.